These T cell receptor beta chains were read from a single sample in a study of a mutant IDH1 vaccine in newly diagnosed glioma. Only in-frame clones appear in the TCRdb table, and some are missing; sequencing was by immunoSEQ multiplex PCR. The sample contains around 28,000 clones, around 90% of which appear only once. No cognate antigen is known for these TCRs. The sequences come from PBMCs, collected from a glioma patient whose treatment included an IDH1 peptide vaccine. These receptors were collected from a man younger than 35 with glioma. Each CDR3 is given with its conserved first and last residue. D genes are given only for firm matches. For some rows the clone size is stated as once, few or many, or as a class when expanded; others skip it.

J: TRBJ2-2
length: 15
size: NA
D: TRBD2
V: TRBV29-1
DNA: TGCAGCGTTGTATTAGCGGGAGCTCACACCGGGGAGCTGTTTTTT
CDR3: CSVVLAGAHTGELFF

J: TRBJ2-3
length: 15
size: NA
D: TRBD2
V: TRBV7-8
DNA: TGTGCCAGCAGCTTGGAGGGACTAGGAACAGATACGCAGTATTTT
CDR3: CASSLEGLGTDTQYF

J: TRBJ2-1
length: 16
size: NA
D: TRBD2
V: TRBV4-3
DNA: TGCGCCAGCAGCCAAGCCCCTAGCGGGGTTTACAATGAGCAGTTCTTC
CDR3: CASSQAPSGVYNEQFF

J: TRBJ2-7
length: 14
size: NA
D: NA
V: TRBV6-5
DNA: TGTGCCAGCAGTTACGGTCAGAGAACCTACGAGCAGTACTTC
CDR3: CASSYGQRTYEQYF

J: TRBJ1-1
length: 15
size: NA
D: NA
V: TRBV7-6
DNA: TGTGCCAGCAGCCGCTTAGGTAGCACTCTGGCTGAAGCTTTCTTT
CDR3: CASSRLGSTLAEAFF

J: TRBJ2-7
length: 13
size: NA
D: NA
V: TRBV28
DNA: TGTGCCAGCAAGGGCTCGCCGTCCTACGAGCAGTACTTC
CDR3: CASKGSPSYEQYF

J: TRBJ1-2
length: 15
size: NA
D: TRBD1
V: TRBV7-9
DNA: TGTGCCAGCAGCCTCGGGACAGGGGGACTCGGTGGCTACACCTTC
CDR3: CASSLGTGGLGGYTF

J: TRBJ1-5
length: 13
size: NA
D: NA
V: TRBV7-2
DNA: TGTGCCAGCAGCCATACCACGGGGCAGCCCCAGCATTTT
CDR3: CASSHTTGQPQHF

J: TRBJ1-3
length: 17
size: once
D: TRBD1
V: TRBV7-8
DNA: TGTGCCAGCAGCTTCCGGGACAGGGGACTCTCTGGAAACACCATATATTTT
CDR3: CASSFRDRGLSGNTIYF

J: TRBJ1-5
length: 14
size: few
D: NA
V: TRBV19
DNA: TGTGCCAGTAGTACAGGGACGTCCGGTCAGCCCCAGCATTTT
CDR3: CASSTGTSGQPQHF

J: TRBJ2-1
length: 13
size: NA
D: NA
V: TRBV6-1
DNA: TGTGCCAGCAGTGATGGGGACCGCAATGAGCAGTTCTTC
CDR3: CASSDGDRNEQFF

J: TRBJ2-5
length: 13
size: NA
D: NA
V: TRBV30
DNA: TGTGCGGTCTCTCGGAGTATTCAAGAGACCCAGTACTTC
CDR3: CAVSRSIQETQYF

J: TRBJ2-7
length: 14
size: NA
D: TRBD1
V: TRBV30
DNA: TGTGCCTTTACCACGGGGACAGGGGACTACGAGCAGTACTTC
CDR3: CAFTTGTGDYEQYF

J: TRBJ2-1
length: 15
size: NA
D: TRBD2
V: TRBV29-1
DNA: TGCAGCGTTGAGCGGGGTAGCGGGAGGGCGAATGAGCAGTTCTTC
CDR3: CSVERGSGRANEQFF

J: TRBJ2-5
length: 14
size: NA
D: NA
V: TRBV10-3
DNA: TGTGCCATCAGTATGACTAGGGACGGGGAGACCCAGTACTTC
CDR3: CAISMTRDGETQYF

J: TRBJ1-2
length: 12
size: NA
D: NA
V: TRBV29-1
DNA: TGCAGCGTTGAAGGGCCCCCGAGGGGCTACACCTTC
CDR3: CSVEGPPRGYTF

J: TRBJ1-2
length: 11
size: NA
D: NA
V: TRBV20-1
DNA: TGCAGTGCTAACGGGGGCGACGGCTACACCTTC
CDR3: CSANGGDGYTF

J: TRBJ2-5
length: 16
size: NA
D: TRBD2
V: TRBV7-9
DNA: TGTGCCAGCAGCTTAGGCCGGGAGGGCTGGATGGGGACCCAGTACTTC
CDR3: CASSLGREGWMGTQYF

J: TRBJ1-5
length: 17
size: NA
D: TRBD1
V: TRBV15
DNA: TGTGCCACCAGCAGAGCGCGGACAGGGAAAAGCAATCAGCCCCAGCATTTT
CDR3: CATSRARTGKSNQPQHF

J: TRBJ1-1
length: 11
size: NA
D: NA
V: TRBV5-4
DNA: TGTGCCAGCAGCTTAGGTACTGAAGCTTTCTTT
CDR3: CASSLGTEAFF

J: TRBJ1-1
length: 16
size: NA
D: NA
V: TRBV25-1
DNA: TGTGCCAGCAGGGTACAGGGATCAGGAACGAACACTGAAGCTTTCTTT
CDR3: CASRVQGSGTNTEAFF

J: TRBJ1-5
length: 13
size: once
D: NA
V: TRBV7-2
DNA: TGTGCCAGCAGCCCAAGGGGGGGGCAGCCCCAGCATTTT
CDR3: CASSPRGGQPQHF

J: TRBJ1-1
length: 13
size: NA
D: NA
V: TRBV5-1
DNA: TGCGCCAGCAGCTTCGGAGGGACCACTGAAGCTTTCTTT
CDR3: CASSFGGTTEAFF

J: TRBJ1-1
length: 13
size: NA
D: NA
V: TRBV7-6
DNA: TGTGCCAGCAGCTTAGGGGAGCGGGCTGAAGCTTTCTTT
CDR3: CASSLGERAEAFF

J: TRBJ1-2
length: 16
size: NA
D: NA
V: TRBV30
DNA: TGTGCCTGGAGTCGTGGCTTAACAGGGCCCAACTATGGCTACACCTTC
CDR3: CAWSRGLTGPNYGYTF

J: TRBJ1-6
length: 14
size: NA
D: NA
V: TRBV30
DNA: TGTGCCTGGAGCTTAACAGCAAAATATTCACCCCTCCACTTT
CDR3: CAWSLTAKYSPLHF

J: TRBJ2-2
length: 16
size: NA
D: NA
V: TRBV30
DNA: TGTGCCTGGTTAGAGGGATGGACAGCGAACACCGGGGAGCTGTTTTTT
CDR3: CAWLEGWTANTGELFF

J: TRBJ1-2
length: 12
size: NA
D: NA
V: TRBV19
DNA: TGTGCCAGTAGTATTAGAGGGTCCGGCTACACCTTC
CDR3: CASSIRGSGYTF

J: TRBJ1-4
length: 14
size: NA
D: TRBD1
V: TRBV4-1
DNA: TGCGCCAGCAGCGTACAGGGGGGGACTGAAAAACTGTTTTTT
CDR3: CASSVQGGTEKLFF